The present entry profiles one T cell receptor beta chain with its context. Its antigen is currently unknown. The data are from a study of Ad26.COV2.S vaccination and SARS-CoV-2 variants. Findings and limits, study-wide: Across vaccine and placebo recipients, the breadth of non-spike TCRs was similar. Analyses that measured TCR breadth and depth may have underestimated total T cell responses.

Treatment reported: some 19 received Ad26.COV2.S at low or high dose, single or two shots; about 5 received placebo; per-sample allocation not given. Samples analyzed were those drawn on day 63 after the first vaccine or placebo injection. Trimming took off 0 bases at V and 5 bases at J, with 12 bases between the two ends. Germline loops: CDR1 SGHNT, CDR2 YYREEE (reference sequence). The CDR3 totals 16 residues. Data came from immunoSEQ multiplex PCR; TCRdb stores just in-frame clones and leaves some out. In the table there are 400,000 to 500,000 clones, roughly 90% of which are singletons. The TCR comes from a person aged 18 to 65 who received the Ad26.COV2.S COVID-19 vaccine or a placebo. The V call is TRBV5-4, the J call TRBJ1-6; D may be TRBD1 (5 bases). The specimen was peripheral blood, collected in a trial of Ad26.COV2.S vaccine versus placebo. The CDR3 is CASSLGQGGNNSPLHF. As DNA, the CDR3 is TGTGCCAGCAGCTTGGGGCAGGGTGGAAATAATTCACCCCTCCACTTT. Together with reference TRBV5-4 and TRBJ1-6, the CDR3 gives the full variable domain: ETGVTQSPTHLIKTRGQQVTLRCSSQSGHNTVSWYQQALGQGPQFIFQYYREEENGRGNFPPRFSGLQFPNYSSELNVNALELDDSALYLCASSLGQGGNNSPLHFGNGTRLTVT.